The 10 T cell receptor beta chains listed next were all sequenced from one sample in a study of blood T cell repertoires in COVID-19. Produced via immunoSEQ multiplex PCR; TCRdb's table is partial and in-frame only. The sample includes some 180,000 clones, around 86% seen only once; the top ten take roughly 2.4%. The sample taken for sequencing was peripheral blood. The receptors derive from a woman of 80 years or more with COVID-19, enrolled during active disease.

This clone has a handful of counts. The sample has other DNA sequences that encode this CDR3 too. The chain has TRBV10-3 and TRBJ2-7, with D maybe TRBD1 (6 bases). This CDR3 is built from 12 residues. V dropped 4 bases and J dropped 2 bases, with 6 bases sitting between them. Germline lookup yields CDR1 ENHRY and CDR2 SYGVKD. DNA for the CDR3: TGTGCCATCAGTGGGACAGCCTACGAGCAGTACTTC. Its protein product is CAISGTAYEQYF.

DNA of the CDR3: TGCGCCAGCAGCTTCGGGTCTGCTTTCTCCTACAATGAGCAGTTCTTC. Translating it yields CASSFGSAFSYNEQFF. The chain is built from TRBV5-1 and TRBJ2-1, with unresolved D. The CDR3 loop spans 16 amino acids. Germline CDR1 SGHRS, CDR2 YFSETQ. The V and J ends lost 2 bases and 0 bases respectively, with 12 bases between them.

There are a few counts of this clone. The V gene is TRBV28, the J gene TRBJ1-2; D perhaps matches TRBD1 (6 bases). Trimming took off 4 bases at V and 2 bases at J, with 23 bases between the two ends. Germline-derived CDR1 and CDR2 are MDHEN and SYDVKM. This CDR3 has 18 amino acids. CDR3 DNA: TGTGCCAGCAGTTCCCCCCCGGGACATCCGGAGGTAAACTATGGCTACACCTTC. Protein product: CASSSPPGHPEVNYGYTF.

The chain uses TRBV28 and TRBJ1-2, with TRBD1 as a possible D gene (6 bases). V was cut by 4 bases and J by 4 bases, with 13 bases left in between. CDR3 length equals 14 residues. Germline V lookup: CDR1 MDHEN, CDR2 SYDVKM. CDR3 sequence: CASSSGVVGYGYTF. CDR3 DNA: TGTGCCAGCAGTTCAGGGGTAGTCGGCTATGGCTACACCTTC.

The rearrangement links TRBV2 to TRBJ1-5; 9 nucleotides match TRBD1. Germline loops: CDR1 SNHLY, CDR2 FYNNEI. The CDR3 contains 16 residues. Trimming cost V 4 bases and J 4 bases; bases outside gene matches: 8. The CDR3 DNA is TGTGCCAGCAGTGTACGTACGGGACAGGGAAATCAGCCCCAGCATTTT. It translates to CASSVRTGQGNQPQHF.

The V and J genes are TRBV4-2 and TRBJ2-1; a possible D gene is TRBD2 (5 bases). Germline loops: CDR1 LGHNA, CDR2 YNFKEQ. The CDR3 runs 16 residues. Trimming left V 0 bases short and J 5 bases short, with 14 bases between. The CDR3 sequence is CASSQDGGLGNNEQFF. The CDR3 region has the DNA TGTGCCAGCAGCCAAGATGGAGGACTGGGCAACAATGAGCAGTTCTTC.

This clone was found once. At one end the junction does not follow the germline gene, possibly because of a read error. At the DNA level, this CDR3 is encoded by other sequences in the same sample as well. The V and J genes are TRBV3-1 (or the pseudogene TRBV3-2) and TRBJ2-7; 10 bases fit TRBD2. The germline V gene encodes CDR1 LGHDT and CDR2 YNNKEL (reference sequence). The CDR3 consists of 15 residues. The CDR3: CASSQVAGGPYEQYF. CDR3 nucleotides: TGTGCCAGCAGCCAAGTAGCGGGAGGCCCCTACGAGCAATACTTC.

The chain carries TRBV4-3 and TRBJ1-2; the D gene is possibly TRBD1 (6 bases). Germline CDR1 and CDR2: LGHNA and YSLEER. Between the trimmed V and J ends, which lost 0 bases and 7 bases, there was a span of 18 bases. This CDR3 region has 16 residues. This chain's CDR3 is CASSQDVQGLQRGYTF. In nucleotides, the CDR3 is TGCGCCAGCAGCCAAGATGTTCAGGGGTTGCAACGTGGCTACACCTTC.

V is TRBV5-8 and J is TRBJ2-7; no firm D call. Germline V gene sequence: CDR1 SGHTS, CDR2 YDEGEE. This CDR3 has 11 residues. V was trimmed by 2 bases and J by 3 bases, leaving 3 bases between them. CDR3 sequence: CASSFSYEQYF. CDR3 DNA: TGTGCCAGCAGCTTTAGCTACGAGCAGTACTTC.

As DNA, the CDR3 is TGTGCCAGCAGCCAAGGGGGCCGCTCTCCAGGGCCAGATACGCAGTATTTT. This sequence encodes CASSQGGRSPGPDTQYF. This chain links TRBV14 with TRBJ2-3; TRBD1 is a possible D gene (5 bases). Germline CDR1 reads SGHDN; CDR2 reads FVKESK. The CDR3 spans 17 residues. The V gene lost 1 base and the J gene lost 4 bases, with 18 bases spanning the gap.